This TCR beta chain derives from a study of T cell responses to AZD1222 COVID-19 vaccine. Broader study findings: Females made up more of the donors, who were largely white British, and clonal diversity may have come out too low.

In germline, CDR1 is SNHLY, CDR2 FYNNEI. V trimming: 4 bases; J trimming: 10 bases; junction bases outside the gene matches: 6. This CDR3 has 15 residues. The repertoire was sequenced with immunoSEQ multiplex PCR; TCRdb's copy has only in-frame clones and lacks some. The table shows about 160,000 clones, with 92% occurring only once. On this clone itself: Antigen unknown.

Sequencing was performed on peripheral blood, taken 28 days after the second AZD1222 dose. The sequence derives from an adult who received the AZD1222 COVID-19 vaccine. This sequence joins TRBV2 and TRBJ2-1, with 14 bases aligning to TRBD2. CDR3 in DNA: TGTGCCAGCAGTGCGGGACTAGCGGGAGCCACCGAGCAGTTCTTC. It yields the protein CASSAGLAGATEQFF.